Presented here are 27 T cell receptor beta chains from one specimen sequenced in a study of T cells in Graves' hyperthyroidism and ophthalmopathy. Amplified regions were TCR beta CDR3 sequences from RNA transcripts. TCR CDR3 regions were first amplified by RT-PCR with HTBI primers. TCRdb fed the multiplex PCR reads into MiXCR, producing one record per CDR3 protein. The data contain some 400,000 distinct CDR3 sequences, approximately 14% of them singletons. Sequencing was done on a sample of blood. Every receptor here comes from a woman between 55 and 75 years old with Graves' hyperthyroidism.

The chain has TRBV5-1 and TRBJ1-3; 8 bases are shared with TRBD1. Trimming cost V 3 bases and J 3 bases; bases outside gene matches: 2. This CDR3 comprises 14 residues. Germline V gives CDR1 SGHRS, CDR2 YFSETQ. CDR3 region: CASSSTGVGNTIYF. As DNA, the CDR3 is TGCGCCAGCAGCTCGACAGGGGTTGGAAACACCATATATTTT.

This clonotype came up a few times. This chain connects TRBV7-9 to TRBJ1-1, with D unresolved. This CDR3 spans 13 amino acids. CDR1 and CDR2 (germline): SEHNR, FQNEAQ (reference sequence). Trimming removed 2 bases at V and 1 base at J, with 5 bases between. This chain's CDR3 is CASSLNWNTEAFF. DNA of the CDR3: TGTGCCAGCAGCTTAAACTGGAACACTGAAGCTTTCTTT. The variable domain in full, completed from reference TRBV7-9 and TRBJ1-1, reads DTGVSQNPRHKITKRGQNVTFRCDPISEHNRLYWYRQTLGQGPEFLTYFQNEAQLEKSRLLSDRFSAERPKGSFSTLEIQRTEQGDSAMYLCASSLNWNTEAFFGQGTRLTVV.

This clonotype was recorded a few times. V gene TRBV2 combines with J gene TRBJ2-1; D remains unclear. Germline CDR1 SNHLY, CDR2 FYNNEI. V was shortened by 5 bases and J by 2 bases, with 13 bases between the two germline ends. This CDR3 contains 15 residues. The CDR3 DNA reads as TGTGCCAGCAGTCTAATCCATGGGGCCTACAATGAGCAGTTCTTC. It codes for CASSLIHGAYNEQFF.

This clonotype was counted between two and nine times. The chain employs TRBV4-1 and TRBJ1-4; D is undetermined. Between the trimmed V and J ends, which lost 1 base and 6 bases, there was a span of 9 bases. CDR1 is MGHRA, CDR2 YSYEKL, per germline. CDR3 length: 14 residues. The CDR3 coding sequence is TGCGCCAGCAGCCAAGTTGGACTCGATGAAAAACTGTTTTTT. Translated, it gives CASSQVGLDEKLFF.

The table lists this clonotype with many counts. This chain joins TRBV7-9 and TRBJ2-1; 7 positions match TRBD2. The CDR3 runs 15 residues. Germline V gives CDR1 SEHNR, CDR2 FQNEAQ (reference sequence). J was trimmed by 2 bases and V by 5 bases; bases with no gene match: 6. The CDR3 coding sequence is TGTGCCAGCAGCCCACACCTAGCGGCCTACAATGAGCAGTTCTTC. This gives the protein CASSPHLAAYNEQFF.

This clonotype was picked up many times. The rearrangement links TRBV2 to TRBJ2-7; a weak D match, TRBD1 (6 bases). V lost 7 bases and J 0 bases, leaving 19 bases between the germline ends. The germline V gene encodes CDR1 SNHLY and CDR2 FYNNEI. The CDR3 is made up of 16 amino acids. As DNA, the CDR3 is TGTGCCAGCATATGGGGGCCCAACTTAAGCTCCTACGAGCAGTACTTC. Translation gives CASIWGPNLSSYEQYF.

A few counts support this clonotype. The chain recombines TRBV12-3 or TRBV12-4 with TRBJ2-7; D is undetermined. Trimming left V 6 bases short and J 3 bases short, with 18 bases between. The CDR3 is 15 amino acids. CDR3 in amino acids: CASSLGRAYLYEQYF. As DNA, the CDR3 is TGTGCCAGCAGCCTAGGTAGGGCATATCTCTACGAGCAGTACTTC.

This clonotype was detected ten times or more. The genes are TRBV7-9 and TRBJ2-1, with 9 nucleotides matching TRBD2. The V gene end was trimmed by 1 base and the J gene end by 7 bases; junction bases not matched to a gene: 11. Germline CDR1 SEHNR, CDR2 FQNEAQ (reference sequence). The CDR3 sequence is 17 residues long. The CDR3 region is CASSLGLAGARWNEQFF. CDR3 DNA: TGTGCCAGCAGCTTAGGCTTAGCGGGAGCCCGGTGGAATGAGCAGTTCTTC.

This clonotype was seen only a few times. V is TRBV6-6 and J is TRBJ2-5; D ambiguous. CDR1 is MNHNY and CDR2 is SVGAGI in the germline V gene (reference sequence). This CDR3 contains 17 residues. Deletions cut 0 bases from V and 2 bases from J, with 16 bases between. CDR3 bases: TGTGCCAGCAGTTACTCGATATCAGGAGTAGGACAAGAGACCCAGTACTTC. Translation gives CASSYSISGVGQETQYF.

This clonotype has a count of ten or more. V usage is TRBV5-1 and J usage is TRBJ1-1, with D possibly TRBD1 on 5 matching bases. Trimming pared 7 bases from V and 1 base from J, leaving 14 bases between. The CDR3 length is 14 residues. The V gene's germline CDR1 is SGHRS and CDR2 YFSETQ. CDR3 in amino acids: CASWGGAPNTEAFF. CDR3 coding DNA: TGCGCCAGCTGGGGAGGGGCGCCGAACACTGAAGCTTTCTTT.

This clonotype was seen a handful of times. V and J are TRBV24-1 and TRBJ2-1, with D possibly being TRBD2 (6 bases). The V end was cut by 4 bases, the J end by 4 bases, with 16 bases between. The CDR3 loop spans 16 amino acids. CDR1 and CDR2 (germline): KGHDR, SFDVKD. As DNA, the CDR3 is TGTGCCACCAGTGACCGAGGGACTCCTAATTACAATGAGCAGTTCTTC. Encoded protein: CATSDRGTPNYNEQFF.

The sample holds many counts of this clonotype. The gene calls are TRBV29-1 and TRBJ2-1; 7 nucleotides match TRBD2. Germline values: CDR1 SQVTM, CDR2 ANQGSEA. The CDR3 contains 13 residues. V was pared by 8 bases and J by 2 bases, with 6 bases of the junction left unmatched. CDR3 sequence (DNA): TGCAGCTCCCCGGGACTAACCTACAATGAGCAGTTCTTC. It codes for CSSPGLTYNEQFF.

This clonotype showed up just a few times. J is TRBJ2-1 and V is TRBV5-6; 12 positions agree with TRBD2. Germline V CDR1 and CDR2: SGHDT, YYEEEE. The CDR3 runs 18 residues. V trimming: 3 bases; J trimming: 4 bases; junction bases outside the gene matches: 11. CDR3 loop: CASSSRLAGDPGYNEQFF. The CDR3 nucleotides are TGTGCCAGCAGCTCCCGACTAGCGGGAGACCCAGGTTACAATGAGCAGTTCTTC.

The chain uses TRBV18 and TRBJ2-7; a weak D match, TRBD1 (5 bases). The V gene's germline CDR1 is KGHSH and CDR2 LQKENI. Deletions cut 4 bases from V and 5 bases from J, with 15 bases between. The length of the CDR3 is 14 residues. The CDR3 reads CASSRIQGGDEQYF. In DNA, the CDR3 is TGTGCCAGCTCACGGATCCAGGGTGGGGACGAGCAGTACTTC.

This chain uses TRBV10-3 with TRBJ2-1; D perhaps matches TRBD1 (6 bases). The CDR3 extends over 12 amino acids. The V end lost 4 bases, the J end lost 9 bases, and 10 bases lay between the germline ends. The germline V gene has CDR1 ENHRY and CDR2 SYGVKD. The CDR3 here is CAISGLQGEQFF. The CDR3 DNA follows: TGTGCCATCAGTGGGCTACAGGGTGAGCAGTTCTTC.

The chain recombines TRBV12-3 or TRBV12-4 with TRBJ2-1, with 9 positions matching TRBD2. The CDR3 consists of 14 residues. The J segment lost 7 bases and the V segment lost 6 bases, leaving 7 bases of the junction unmatched. The CDR3 reads CASRPPGLANEQFF. CDR3 DNA: TGTGCCAGCAGGCCCCCGGGACTAGCAAATGAGCAGTTCTTC.

The table lists this clonotype with many counts. The V and J genes are TRBV20-1 and TRBJ2-1; TRBD1 matches 7 bases. With V trimmed by 7 bases and J by 5 bases, 14 bases remained unmatched. The CDR3 is made up of 15 amino acids. Germline loops: CDR1 DFQATT, CDR2 SNEGSKA (reference sequence). DNA of the CDR3: TGCAGTGTCCCCGAACCGGGACAGCTGAACAATGAGCAGTTCTTC. As protein: CSVPEPGQLNNEQFF.

This clonotype came up many times. The gene calls are TRBV28 and TRBJ2-3; D might be TRBD1 (6 bases). The CDR3 is 13 amino acids. The ends were cut back, 5 bases at V and 4 bases at J, with 10 bases in the middle. Germline V gene lookup returns CDR1 MDHEN and CDR2 SYDVKM. The CDR3 loop is CASSPYRADTQYF. The CDR3, as DNA: TGTGCCAGCAGTCCCTACAGGGCAGATACGCAGTATTTT.

This clonotype occurred many times. This chain joins TRBV30 and TRBJ2-1; 10 bases line up with TRBD2. This CDR3 region has 15 residues. Germline assignment: CDR1 GTSNPN and CDR2 SVGIG (reference sequence). The V segment lost 1 base and the J segment 7 bases; nucleotides outside the gene matches: 7. The CDR3 loop reads CAWSALAGAKNEQFF. Here the CDR3 DNA reads TGTGCCTGGAGTGCTCTAGCGGGAGCTAAGAATGAGCAGTTCTTC.

This clonotype was recorded many times. The chain is built from TRBV6-1 and TRBJ1-1; unclear D gene. There are 11 residues in the CDR3. Germline lookup yields CDR1 MNHNS and CDR2 SASEGT. Trimming removed 5 bases from V and 3 bases from J, with 4 bases in between. CDR3 DNA sequence: TGTGCCAGCAGTCGCCACACTGAAGCTTTCTTT. Residues: CASSRHTEAFF.

The gene calls are TRBV11-3 and TRBJ2-7; 13 nucleotides agree with TRBD2. Per the germline V gene, CDR1 is SGHNT and CDR2 is YENEEA. CDR3 length: 21 residues. After removal of 2 bases from V and 3 bases from J, the junction contained 19 bases not matched to a gene. DNA for the CDR3: TGTGCCAGCAGCTTAATTGGACAGGCCGGACTAGCGGGAGACGGAGTCTACGAGCAGTACTTC. Amino acid sequence: CASSLIGQAGLAGDGVYEQYF.

This clonotype was seen only once. A much larger clone sits a single nucleotide away, making a read error possible. This chain uses TRBV7-9 with TRBJ2-7; the D is unclear. The CDR3 consists of 14 residues. CDR1 and CDR2 from the germline V gene are SEHNR and FQNEAQ (reference sequence). CDR3 protein: CAGSSAQFPYEQYF. For the CDR3, the DNA is TGTGCCGGCAGCTCAGCGCAGTTCCCCTACGAGCAGTACTTC.

This clonotype was seen a handful of times. At one end, the junction sequence differs from germline, possibly due to a read error. The chain uses TRBV5-1 and TRBJ2-1; D is perhaps TRBD2 (6 bases). This CDR3 comprises 15 residues. Per germline, CDR1 SGHRS and CDR2 YFSETQ. The CDR3 spells CASSLTGSTYDEQFF. CDR3 DNA sequence: TGCGCCAGCAGCTTGACCGGGAGCACCTACGATGAGCAGTTCTTC.

The J gene is TRBJ2-3, the V gene TRBV5-1; 11 bases are shared with TRBD2. The CDR3 has 16 amino acids. V shed 5 bases and J 2 bases; nucleotides not matched to a gene: 7. Germline V CDR1 and CDR2: SGHRS, YFSETQ. The CDR3: CASRLLAGVITDTQYF. CDR3 sequence (DNA): TGCGCCAGCAGACTACTAGCGGGAGTAATCACAGATACGCAGTATTTT.

The chain carries TRBV4-2 and TRBJ2-7; D perhaps matches TRBD2 (6 bases). V shed 5 bases and J shed 6 bases, with 8 bases lying between them. The V gene's germline CDR1 is LGHNA and CDR2 YNFKEQ. The CDR3 sequence is 11 residues long. CDR3 sequence reads: CASSGRFEQYF. Here the CDR3 DNA reads TGTGCCAGCAGCGGGAGGTTCGAGCAGTACTTC.

On this clonotype: A much more abundant neighbour one base away suggests this may be a read error. The chain has TRBV3-1 and TRBJ2-5; TRBD2 agrees at 7 bases. With the DNA end fitting TRBJ2-1 better, the J assignment may be wrong. Germline CDR1 LGHDT, CDR2 YNNKEL (reference sequence). The CDR3 runs to 16 residues. CDR3 sequence (DNA): TGTGCCAGCAGCCAAGATCTAGCGGCTTTCCAAGAGACCCAGTTCTTC. As protein: CASSQDLAAFQETQFF.

This clonotype was observed a few times. The chain recombines TRBV27 with TRBJ1-2; 9 bases align to TRBD1. Germline V gene lookup returns CDR1 MNHEY and CDR2 SMNVEV (reference sequence). The CDR3 contains 17 residues. V was pared by 5 bases and J by 1 base, with 11 bases of the junction left unmatched. The CDR3: CASSLRTGGEINYGYTF. For the CDR3, the DNA is TGTGCCAGCAGTCTCCGAACAGGGGGCGAGATTAACTATGGCTACACCTTC.